Included here is one T cell receptor (beta chain) sequence, with context. The sample belongs to a study of T cells in tuberculosis. Study observations and caveats: T cells binding CD1B-GMM tetramer weakly possibly escaped the sort.

The germline V gene has CDR1 SNHLY and CDR2 FYNNEI. V lost 3 bases, J lost 8 bases, and 5 bases stayed unmatched. This CDR3 has 15 amino acids. The data were produced by immunoSEQ multiplex PCR, yet TCRdb's version contains in-frame clones alone and is incomplete. The data contain nearly 60,000 clones, around 90% of them singletons. Sorting used thawed, overnight-rested PBMC stained with anti-CD3, a viability dye and GMM-loaded CD1B tetramer. C32 glucose monomycolate from Rhodococcus equi was loaded onto the CD1B tetramers. From each donor, about 100,000 tetramer-negative cells were sorted. The TCR sequence derives from an adult woman with latent tuberculosis. This chain connects TRBV2 to TRBJ2-1, with 12 bases lining up with TRBD1. Sequencing was carried out using CD1b-GMM tetramer-negative cells sorted from PBMCs. DNA for the CDR3: TGTGCCAGCAGTGACAGGGACAGGGGGCTTGATGAGCAGTTCTTC. It yields the protein CASSDRDRGLDEQFF.